This T cell receptor (beta chain) was observed in a study of T cell responses to AZD1222 COVID-19 vaccine. V was pared by 3 bases and J by 3 bases, with 6 bases between. CDR1 is SGHTA and CDR2 is FQGNSA in the germline V gene. This CDR3 has 13 residues. Using immunoSEQ multiplex PCR, the repertoire was profiled, and TCRdb retains in-frame clones only, with some absent. This sample yields about 79,000 clones, of which roughly 94% are seen a single time; 6% to 8.5% belongs to the top ten. The V call is TRBV7-2, the J call TRBJ2-1; no firm D call. Sequenced here: peripheral blood, sampled on day 0 of MenACWY control vaccination. This TCR was recovered from an adult in good health. In nucleotides, the CDR3 is TGTGCCAGCAGCTTCAACATCTACAATGAGCAGTTCTTC. This encodes CASSFNIYNEQFF.